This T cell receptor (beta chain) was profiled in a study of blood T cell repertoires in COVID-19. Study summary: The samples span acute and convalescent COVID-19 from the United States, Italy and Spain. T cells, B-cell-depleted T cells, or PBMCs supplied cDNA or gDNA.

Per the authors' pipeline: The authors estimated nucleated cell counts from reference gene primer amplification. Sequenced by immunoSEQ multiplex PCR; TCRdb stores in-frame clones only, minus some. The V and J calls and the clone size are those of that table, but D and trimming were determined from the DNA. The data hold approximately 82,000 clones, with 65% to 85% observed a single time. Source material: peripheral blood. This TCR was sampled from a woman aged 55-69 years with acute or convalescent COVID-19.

This CDR3 is CASSSTTGVGGYTF. The CDR3 DNA follows: TGTGCCAGCAGCTCTACAACAGGGGTGGGAGGCTACACCTTC. The chain joins TRBV7-3 to TRBJ1-2, with TRBD1 matching over 7 bases. J lost 8 bases, V lost 4 bases, and 10 bases had no gene match. CDR1 is SGHTA and CDR2 is FQGTGA in the germline V gene. The CDR3 runs to 14 residues.